This entry is about one T cell receptor (beta chain). Sequencing was performed with immunoSEQ multiplex PCR; in TCRdb, only in-frame clones are kept and a portion is missing. Among 100,000 to 150,000 clones listed, more than 65% were seen once. The entry originates in a study of blood T cell repertoires in COVID-19. V lost 5 bases and J 5 bases, leaving 16 bases between the germline ends. The CDR3 is made up of 13 amino acids. Per the germline V gene, CDR1 is SQVTM and CDR2 is ANQGSEA. This chain joins TRBV29-1 and TRBJ2-7, with D possibly matching TRBD2 (6 bases). The TCR originated in a human donor in a cohort sampled during active COVID-19. The sequencing input was peripheral blood. The DNA of the CDR3 is TGCAGCGTTATGGTTGTTGGGGGGAACGAGCAGTACTTC. Translated: CSVMVVGGNEQYF.